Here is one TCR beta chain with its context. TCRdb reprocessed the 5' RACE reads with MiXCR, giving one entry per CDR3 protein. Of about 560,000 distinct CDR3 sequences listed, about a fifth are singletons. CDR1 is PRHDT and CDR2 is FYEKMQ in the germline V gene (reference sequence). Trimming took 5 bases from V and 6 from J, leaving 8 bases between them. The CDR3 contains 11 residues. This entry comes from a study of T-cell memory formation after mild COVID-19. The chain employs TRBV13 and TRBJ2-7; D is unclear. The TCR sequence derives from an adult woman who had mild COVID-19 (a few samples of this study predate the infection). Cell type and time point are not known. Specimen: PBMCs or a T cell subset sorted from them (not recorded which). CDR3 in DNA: TGTGCCAGCAGCCTTAGGCTCGAGCAGTACTTC. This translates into CASSLRLEQYF. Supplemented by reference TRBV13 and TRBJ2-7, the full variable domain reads AAGVIQSPRHLIKEKRETATLKCYPIPRHDTVYWYQQGPGQDPQFLISFYEKMQSDKGSIPDRFSAQQFSDYHSELNMSSLELGDSALYFCASSLRLEQYFGPGTRLTVT.